This T cell receptor (beta chain) derives from a study of molecular identifiers for immune sequencing clone quantification. The CDR3 runs 11 residues. The germline V gene has CDR1 LNHDA and CDR2 SQIVND (reference sequence). V lost 8 bases and J lost 5, with 8 bases in between. TCRdb reanalysed the PCR reads using MiXCR and keeps one entry per CDR3 protein. The profile shows about 500,000 distinct CDR3 sequences, over 20% of them singletons. The chain links TRBV19 to TRBJ2-3; D remains ambiguous. The clonotype comes from a human donor in good health. Some libraries in this study had Jurkat cell RNA spiked in. The specimen sequenced was naive CD8+ T cells from blood, with Jurkat cell RNA spiked in. The sample's subset: FACS-sorted CD8+CD4-CCR7+CD45RA+ naive T cells. The DNA for the CDR3 is TGTGCCAGTGGTTACGGAGATACGCAGTATTTT. It specifies CASGYGDTQYF.